These 26 T cell receptor beta chains were sequenced from one sample in a study of blood T cell repertoires in COVID-19. Sequencing used immunoSEQ multiplex PCR; TCRdb keeps in-frame clones, though not all of them. Of about 77,000 clones listed, about 80% are singletons. Sequencing was performed on peripheral blood. These receptors were obtained from a woman in her 70s with acute or convalescent COVID-19.

This sequence joins TRBV5-5 and TRBJ1-6; tentative D call: TRBD1 (5 bases). There are 16 residues in the CDR3. V lost 4 bases to trimming and J lost 5 bases, with 16 bases between them. From germline, CDR1 is SGHKS and CDR2 YYEKEE (reference sequence). For the CDR3, the DNA is TGTGCCAGCAGCCCCGCGTTCTGGGGCAATAATTCACCCCTCCACTTT. It codes for CASSPAFWGNNSPLHF.

V is TRBV19 and J is TRBJ1-2, with a possible D match to TRBD1 (5 bases). V was trimmed by 9 bases and J by 4 bases, leaving 18 bases between them. The CDR3 length is 14 residues. The germline CDR1 and CDR2 sequences are LNHDA and SQIVND (reference sequence). The CDR3, as DNA: TGTGCCAGCACTCGTGGGGCAGAAGGCTATGGCTACACCTTC. Its protein is CASTRGAEGYGYTF.

The V call is TRBV4-3, the J call TRBJ1-1; 7 bases match TRBD1. The CDR3 covers 16 residues. After removal of 0 bases from V and 3 bases from J, the junction contained 7 bases not matched to a gene. Germline-derived CDR1 and CDR2 are LGHNA and YSLEER. The CDR3 bases are TGCGCCAGCAGCCAAGATCCAACAGGGGATTACACTGAAGCTTTCTTT. It encodes CASSQDPTGDYTEAFF.

This chain connects TRBV9 to TRBJ1-3; D is undetermined. Germline V CDR1 and CDR2: SGDLS, YYNGEE. The V gene lost 2 bases and the J gene lost 2 bases, with 11 bases spanning the gap. The CDR3 consists of 15 residues. CDR3 bases: TGTGCCAGCAGCGTCGGGATTTCCCCTGGAAACACCATATATTTT. The encoded protein is CASSVGISPGNTIYF.

The CDR3 DNA is TGTGCCATCAGTGCTACTAGGTCCGAGCAGTACTTC. Translation: CAISATRSEQYF. V is TRBV10-3 and J is TRBJ2-7; the D gene is possibly TRBD2 (5 bases). This CDR3 region has 12 residues. Trimming took 4 bases from V and 6 from J, leaving 10 bases between them. Looked up from germline, CDR1 is ENHRY and CDR2 is SYGVKD.

The V gene is TRBV3-1 (or the pseudogene TRBV3-2), the J gene TRBJ2-7; a possible D gene is TRBD1 (6 bases). Germline lookup yields CDR1 LGHDT and CDR2 YNNKEL (reference sequence). The CDR3 is 14 residues long. The V gene lost 1 base and the J gene lost 3 bases, with 10 bases spanning the gap. As DNA, the CDR3 is TGTGCCAGCAGCCAAGGGGCAGGGGTCTACGAGCAGTACTTC. Residues: CASSQGAGVYEQYF.

The CDR3 DNA is TGTGCCAGCAAGCTACAGCCGAACACTGAAGCTTTCTTT. It codes for CASKLQPNTEAFF. The chain uses TRBV12-3 or TRBV12-4 and TRBJ1-1, with no clear D. V was clipped by 7 bases and J by 1 base, with 10 bases between them. This CDR3 is built from 13 residues.

J is TRBJ1-3 and V is TRBV6-1; possible D gene TRBD1, 6 bases. The CDR3 length is 15 residues. Deletions cut 3 bases from V and 4 bases from J, with 13 bases between. Per germline, CDR1 MNHNS and CDR2 SASEGT. The CDR3: CASSEGRGTGNTIYF. CDR3 sequence (DNA): TGTGCCAGCAGTGAGGGCAGGGGAACGGGAAACACCATATATTTT.

The gene calls are TRBV5-1 and TRBJ1-1; no reliable D call. Germline lookup yields CDR1 SGHRS and CDR2 YFSETQ. Trimming cost V 0 bases and J 5 bases, with 11 bases left between them. CDR3 length: 14 amino acids. The CDR3 DNA reads TGCGCCAGCAGCTTGGCCGGACTGAGTACTGAAGCTTTCTTT. Translating it yields CASSLAGLSTEAFF. Together with reference TRBV5-1 and TRBJ1-1, the CDR3 gives the full variable domain: KAGVTQTPRYLIKTRGQQVTLSCSPISGHRSVSWYQQTPGQGLQFLFEYFSETQRNKGNFPGRFSGRQFSNSRSEMNVSTLELGDSALYLCASSLAGLSTEAFFGQGTRLTVV.

This sequence joins TRBV3-1 (or the pseudogene TRBV3-2) and TRBJ1-2, with D uncertain. V gave up 8 bases and J gave up 1 base, with 5 bases separating them. Germline V gene lookup returns CDR1 LGHDT and CDR2 YNNKEL (reference sequence). The CDR3 runs to 11 residues. The CDR3 protein is CASEDNYGYTF. The DNA of the CDR3 is TGTGCCAGCGAGGATAACTATGGCTACACCTTC.

This chain connects TRBV3-1 (or the pseudogene TRBV3-2) to TRBJ1-3; D might be TRBD1 (6 bases). V lost 1 base and J lost 2, with 12 bases in between. CDR1 and CDR2 (germline): LGHDT, YNNKEL (reference sequence). The CDR3 has 16 amino acids. The CDR3 DNA follows: TGTGCCAGCAGCCAAGGCATGGGGGCCGCTGGAAACACCATATATTTT. The encoded protein is CASSQGMGAAGNTIYF.

The chain carries TRBV24-1 and TRBJ2-5; TRBD2 agrees at 13 bases. The CDR3 has 17 amino acids. Germline-derived CDR1 and CDR2 are KGHDR and SFDVKD. The J segment lost 4 bases and the V segment lost 1 base, leaving 5 bases of the junction unmatched. CDR3 amino acids: CATSDFTSGGAGETQYF. As DNA, the CDR3 is TGTGCCACCAGTGATTTTACTAGCGGGGGGGCTGGAGAGACCCAGTACTTC.

This clone was counted once. The chain carries TRBV28 and TRBJ1-2, with 8 bases lining up with TRBD1. The germline V gene has CDR1 MDHEN and CDR2 SYDVKM. The ends lost 5 bases at V and 5 bases at J; junction bases unmatched: 7. CDR3 length: 14 amino acids. The CDR3 loop reads CASSHLGTGYGYTF. For the CDR3, the DNA is TGTGCCAGCAGTCACCTCGGGACAGGTTATGGCTACACCTTC.

The rearrangement links TRBV6-2 or TRBV6-3 to TRBJ2-2; 13 bases agree with TRBD2. CDR1 is MNHEY and CDR2 is SVGEGT in the germline V gene. Trimming took 6 bases from V and 3 from J; bases not matched to a gene: 7. The CDR3 is 17 amino acids. This CDR3 reads CASSWGTSGVHTGELFF. The CDR3 region has the DNA TGTGCCAGCAGCTGGGGGACTAGCGGGGTTCACACCGGGGAGCTGTTTTTT.

V is TRBV6-1 and J is TRBJ2-7; D perhaps matches TRBD1 (5 bases). Trimming pared 5 bases from V and 4 bases from J, leaving 9 bases between. This CDR3 region has 12 residues. Germline values: CDR1 MNHNS, CDR2 SASEGT. The DNA of the CDR3 is TGTGCCAGCAGTTCCACAGGATACGAGCAGTACTTC. Residues: CASSSTGYEQYF.

J is TRBJ1-3 and V is TRBV5-1; 9 bases agree with TRBD1. Germline V gene data show CDR1 as SGHRS and CDR2 as YFSETQ. After removal of 3 bases from V and 0 bases from J, the junction contained 7 bases not matched to a gene. This CDR3 has 17 residues. CDR3 region: CASSSGQGPSSGNTIYF. CDR3 nucleotide sequence: TGCGCCAGCAGCTCGGGACAGGGTCCTTCCTCTGGAAACACCATATATTTT.

The chain is built from TRBV7-9 and TRBJ1-4, with 7 bases that match TRBD1. CDR1 is SEHNR and CDR2 is FQNEAQ in the germline V gene (reference sequence). V lost 3 bases and J lost 3; bases outside the gene matches: 1. This CDR3 has 14 amino acids. In nucleotides, the CDR3 is TGTGCCAGCAGCTTGACAGGGCCTAATGAAAAACTGTTTTTT. This gives the protein CASSLTGPNEKLFF.

This chain uses TRBV5-4 with TRBJ1-4; D possibly corresponds to TRBD1 (6 bases). V lost 3 bases and J 0 bases, leaving 12 bases between the germline ends. The CDR3 covers 16 residues. The V gene's germline CDR1 is SGHNT and CDR2 YYREEE (reference sequence). The CDR3, as DNA: TGTGCCAGCAGCTCGGACAGAATAGCAACTAATGAAAAACTGTTTTTT. Amino acid sequence: CASSSDRIATNEKLFF.

The chain couples TRBV10-3 to TRBJ1-1, with 8 bases aligning to TRBD1. The V segment lost 6 bases and the J segment 6 bases; nucleotides outside the gene matches: 12. The length of the CDR3 is 15 residues. CDR1 is ENHRY, CDR2 SYGVKD, per germline. CDR3 DNA: TGTGCCATCAGGAGAGCTACAGGGGGAGTATCTGAAGCTTTCTTT. It is translated as CAIRRATGGVSEAFF.

The gene calls are TRBV19 and TRBJ2-1; the D gene is possibly TRBD2 (6 bases). V lost 1 base and J lost 10, with 14 bases in between. The CDR3 runs to 14 residues. Germline V gives CDR1 LNHDA, CDR2 SQIVND (reference sequence). The CDR3 spells CASSIVWGAGEQFF. CDR3 DNA sequence: TGTGCCAGTAGTATAGTCTGGGGCGCGGGGGAGCAGTTCTTC.

The V and J genes are TRBV5-4 and TRBJ2-5, with TRBD1 matching over 7 bases. There are 14 residues in the CDR3. Germline values: CDR1 SGHNT, CDR2 YYREEE (reference sequence). V lost 0 bases to trimming and J lost 5 bases; unmatched junction nucleotides: 4. The DNA for the CDR3 is TGTGCCAGCAGCTTGGCACAGGGGCGGGAGACCCAGTACTTC. Translated: CASSLAQGRETQYF.

This chain joins TRBV13 and TRBJ2-3, with 9 bases identical to TRBD2. The trim removed 5 bases at V and 6 bases at J, leaving 12 bases unmatched. This CDR3 spans 16 amino acids. In germline, CDR1 is PRHDT, CDR2 FYEKMQ (reference sequence). The CDR3 region is CASSILAGVGMDTQYF. The CDR3 nucleotides read TGTGCCAGCAGCATATTAGCGGGGGTGGGAATGGATACGCAGTATTTT. The full variable domain, with the rest looked up from reference TRBV13 and TRBJ2-3, is AAGVIQSPRHLIKEKRETATLKCYPIPRHDTVYWYQQGPGQDPQFLISFYEKMQSDKGSIPDRFSAQQFSDYHSELNMSSLELGDSALYFCASSILAGVGMDTQYFGPGTRLTVL.

CDR3 bases: TGTGCCAGCAGCTTGGAGCATTATAGCAATCAGCCCCAGCATTTT. Its protein is CASSLEHYSNQPQHF. V usage is TRBV5-8 and J usage is TRBJ1-5; D is unresolved. This CDR3 has 15 residues. Germline CDR1 SGHTS, CDR2 YDEGEE. Trimming stripped 0 bases from V and 0 bases from J, with 7 bases between.

The chain uses TRBV12-5 and TRBJ1-1; D is possibly TRBD1 (5 bases). Trimming removed 1 base from V and 0 bases from J, with 15 bases in between. This CDR3 contains 17 residues. The V gene's germline CDR1 is LGHNT and CDR2 FRNRAP. CDR3: CASGLAPGTLMNTEAFF. The CDR3 nucleotides read TGTGCTAGTGGTTTGGCCCCAGGGACTCTCATGAACACTGAAGCTTTCTTT.

The chain combines TRBV27 with TRBJ1-2; perhaps TRBD1 as D (6 bases). Germline-derived CDR1 and CDR2 are MNHEY and SMNVEV (reference sequence). V was cut by 3 bases and J by 4 bases, with 9 bases left in between. This CDR3 is 13 amino acids long. CDR3 bases: TGTGCCAGCAGTTTTGGGGGCCCCTATGGCTACACCTTC. It is translated as CASSFGGPYGYTF.

The V call is TRBV13, the J call TRBJ2-1, with 9 positions matching TRBD2. This CDR3 spans 16 amino acids. V was clipped by 7 bases and J by 9 bases; unmatched bases: 16. CDR1 is PRHDT, CDR2 FYEKMQ, per germline (reference sequence). The CDR3 DNA reads TGTGCCAGCACCAGCTTGTCTAGCGGGGAACTGAGTGAGCAGTTCTTC. This translates into CASTSLSSGELSEQFF.